This T cell receptor (beta chain) was observed in a study of graft-versus-host responses after intestinal transplantation. Study-level information: Each patient got anti-thymocyte globulin induction, then tacrolimus and steroids for two to four years. Study observations and caveats: Early after transplant, HvG declines were associated with peak levels of circulating GvH clones. Recipient bone marrow held GvH clones, some seen earlier in ileum or blood. Where graft-donor T cell macrochimerism was present, patients had high graft-versus-host to host-versus-graft clonal ratios in allografts.

TCRdb keeps only in-frame clones here, not all; method: immunoSEQ multiplex PCR. The table has roughly 90,000 clones, about 88% seen once; the top ten hold more than 0.25%. This clone was counted only a few times. Its specificity is unknown. J lost 8 bases, V lost 4 bases, and 7 bases had no gene match. The CDR3 sequence is 13 residues long. From germline, CDR1 is SQVTM and CDR2 ANQGSEA. The origin of this receptor is a human donor who was the organ donor for an intestinal transplant. This material consisted of unstimulated CD4+ T cells sorted from spleen or lymph node cells, taken before transplant. The chain couples TRBV29-1 to TRBJ1-2; 10 nucleotides align to TRBD1. CDR3 region: CSVGWTGGAGYTF. As DNA, the CDR3 is TGCAGCGTTGGCTGGACAGGGGGGGCGGGCTACACCTTC. Full variable domain (outside the CDR3, taken from reference TRBV29-1 and TRBJ1-2): SAVISQKPSRDICQRGTSLTIQCQVDSQVTMMFWYRQQPGQSLTLIATANQGSEATYESGFVIDKFPISRPNLTFSTLTVSNMSPEDSSIYLCSVGWTGGAGYTFGSGTRLTVV.